The 26 T cell receptor beta chains listed next were all sequenced from one sample in a study of shared clonotypes between healthy human individuals. CD45RO-negative, CCR7-positively selected cells formed the naive CD8 fraction, excluding terminally differentiated effector memory CD45RA+ cells. TCRdb keeps only in-frame clones here, not all; method: immunoSEQ multiplex PCR. This sample has 800,000 to 950,000 clones; just over 95% occur once, and the top ten carry around 0.21%. Sequencing was done on a sample of naive CD8+ T cells sorted from blood. The source is a young man in good health.

This clone appeared a single time. The genes are TRBV5-5 and TRBJ2-1; D unresolved. In germline, CDR1 is SGHKS, CDR2 YYEKEE (reference sequence). This CDR3 is built from 16 residues. Trimming took 1 base from V and 9 from J, leaving 20 bases between them. This CDR3 is CASSLSLTAPPGEQFF. The CDR3 bases are TGTGCCAGCAGCTTGAGTCTGACTGCTCCTCCAGGTGAGCAGTTCTTC.

The chain is built from TRBV5-1 and TRBJ2-2; 7 nucleotides match TRBD1. The CDR3 consists of 14 residues. CDR1 is SGHRS, CDR2 YFSETQ, per germline. Losses at the gene ends were 4 bases for V and 5 bases for J; bases not matched to a gene: 5. CDR3 sequence: CASSPAGGTGELFF. Written as DNA, the CDR3 is TGCGCCAGCAGCCCCGCAGGGGGAACCGGGGAGCTGTTTTTT. Together with reference TRBV5-1 and TRBJ2-2, the CDR3 gives the full variable domain: KAGVTQTPRYLIKTRGQQVTLSCSPISGHRSVSWYQQTPGQGLQFLFEYFSETQRNKGNFPGRFSGRQFSNSRSEMNVSTLELGDSALYLCASSPAGGTGELFFGEGSRLTVL.

The chain has TRBV5-4 and TRBJ2-3; D is undetermined. The CDR3 is 13 amino acids. Germline V CDR1 and CDR2: SGHNT, YYREEE (reference sequence). V was shortened by 1 base and J by 2 bases, with 5 bases between the two germline ends. The CDR3 DNA follows: TGTGCCAGCAGCTTGTTGTCCACAGATACGCAGTATTTT. Protein product: CASSLLSTDTQYF.

The chain joins TRBV19 to TRBJ2-7, with 7 bases aligning to TRBD1. The germline V gene has CDR1 LNHDA and CDR2 SQIVND (reference sequence). The CDR3 runs 14 residues. V dropped 4 bases and J dropped 4; count of bases not matched to a gene: 7. In DNA form, the CDR3 reads TGTGCCAGTAGTAACACAGGGGCTACTTACGAGCAGTACTTC. Protein sequence: CASSNTGATYEQYF. The full variable domain, its missing parts supplied by reference TRBV19 and TRBJ2-7, is DGGITQSPKYLFRKEGQNVTLSCEQNLNHDAMYWYRQDPGQGLRLIYYSQIVNDFQKGDIAEGYSVSREKKESFPLTVTSAQKNPTAFYLCASSNTGATYEQYFGPGTRLTVT.

The chain employs TRBV5-4 and TRBJ2-7; 7 bases map to TRBD1. V dropped 4 bases and J dropped 3; count of bases not matched to a gene: 7. Per germline, CDR1 SGHNT and CDR2 YYREEE (reference sequence). This CDR3 spans 14 amino acids. The CDR3 coding sequence is TGTGCCAGCAGCATATACAGGGGCGGCTACGAGCAGTACTTC. This translates into CASSIYRGGYEQYF.

This chain links TRBV6-4 with TRBJ2-1; 11 nucleotides line up with TRBD2. The CDR3 totals 15 residues. Trimming cost V 4 bases and J 6 bases; bases outside gene matches: 5. The germline V gene has CDR1 MRHNA and CDR2 SNTAGT. CDR3 sequence: CASSGLAGGANEQFF. CDR3 coding DNA: TGTGCCAGCAGTGGGCTAGCGGGAGGTGCCAATGAGCAGTTCTTC.

The V gene is TRBV7-8, the J gene TRBJ2-7; possibly TRBD1 or TRBD2 for D (6 bases each). CDR1 and CDR2 (germline): SGHVS, FQNEAQ. V lost 5 bases and J lost 4, with 21 bases in between. The CDR3 sequence is 16 residues long. The CDR3 region has the DNA TGTGCCAGCAGCCCTTATCGGAGGGGACAACAATACGAGCAGTACTTC. It encodes CASSPYRRGQQYEQYF.

The V gene is TRBV28, the J gene TRBJ1-5; TRBD1 is a possible D gene (6 bases). CDR3 length: 17 amino acids. V shed 5 bases and J shed 5 bases, with 22 bases lying between them. In germline, CDR1 is MDHEN, CDR2 SYDVKM. The CDR3 loop reads CASSPISGALMDQPQHF. Written as DNA, the CDR3 is TGTGCCAGCAGTCCTATTTCAGGGGCCCTAATGGATCAGCCCCAGCATTTT.

The chain employs TRBV29-1 and TRBJ2-4; TRBD2 might be the D (5 bases). CDR1 SQVTM and CDR2 ANQGSEA come from the germline V gene. Trimming took off 6 bases at V and 4 bases at J, with 13 bases between the two ends. There are 13 residues in the CDR3. In DNA, the CDR3 is TGCAGCGTCGGGATAGCCACGAAAAACATTCAGTACTTC. This sequence encodes CSVGIATKNIQYF.

This clone appeared once. The CDR3 is CASSLDLLEQYF. As DNA, the CDR3 is TGTGCCAGCAGTTTAGACCTTCTCGAGCAGTACTTC. The J gene is TRBJ2-7, the V gene TRBV28; D gene uncertain. V lost 2 bases and J 6 bases, leaving 8 bases between the germline ends. The CDR3 contains 12 residues. Germline-derived CDR1 and CDR2 are MDHEN and SYDVKM.

The chain combines TRBV2 with TRBJ2-3, with 7 bases aligning to TRBD2. This CDR3 spans 15 amino acids. Germline V gene data show CDR1 as SNHLY and CDR2 as FYNNEI. The V gene end was trimmed by 5 bases and the J gene end by 5 bases; junction bases not matched to a gene: 10. The chain's CDR3 is CASSPTSSLLDTQYF. For the CDR3, the DNA is TGTGCCAGCAGTCCGACTAGCTCTCTGCTAGATACGCAGTATTTT. The full variable domain, completed using reference TRBV2 and TRBJ2-3, is EPEVTQTPSHQVTQMGQEVILRCVPISNHLYFYWYRQILGQKVEFLVSFYNNEISEKSEIFDDQFSVERPDGSNFTLKIRSTKLEDSAMYFCASSPTSSLLDTQYFGPGTRLTVL.

This rearrangement joins TRBV7-8 to TRBJ1-2; tentative D call: TRBD1 (6 bases). V was cut by 5 bases and J by 6 bases, with 19 bases left in between. Germline V gene sequence: CDR1 SGHVS, CDR2 FQNEAQ. This CDR3 comprises 15 residues. DNA for the CDR3: TGTGCCAGCAGCCACCGGGGGCGGGAAGTCCATGGCTACACCTTC. Its translation: CASSHRGREVHGYTF.

CDR3 in DNA: TGTGCCACAGCGGCGGCCCGGTGGGACGAGCAGTACTTC. This translates into CATAAARWDEQYF. The chain employs TRBV15 and TRBJ2-7, with a tentative D call TRBD2 (5 bases). The CDR3 has 13 residues. V lost 9 bases, J lost 5 bases, and 17 bases lay in between. Germline V gene sequence: CDR1 LNHNV, CDR2 YYDKDF (reference sequence).

Note on this clone: This sample also contains other DNA sequences that code for the same CDR3. The chain links TRBV7-9 to TRBJ2-7; unclear D gene. The ends were cut back, 5 bases at V and 0 bases at J, with 5 bases in the middle. Germline V lookup: CDR1 SEHNR, CDR2 FQNEAQ (reference sequence). The CDR3 totals 12 residues. CDR3 residues: CASSASSYEQYF. The CDR3, as DNA: TGTGCCAGCAGCGCCAGCTCCTACGAGCAGTACTTC.

J is TRBJ1-2 and V is TRBV6-1; D perhaps matches TRBD1 (5 bases). Germline-derived CDR1 and CDR2 are MNHNS and SASEGT. The V and J ends lost 1 base and 8 bases respectively, with 17 bases between them. The CDR3 loop spans 15 amino acids. CDR3 loop: CASSEDERRQKGYTF. DNA of the CDR3: TGTGCCAGCAGTGAAGATGAACGGAGACAGAAAGGCTACACCTTC.

V is TRBV5-5 and J is TRBJ2-1; unclear D gene. This CDR3 is built from 20 residues. V shed 0 bases and J shed 0 bases, with 22 bases lying between them. The germline V gene encodes CDR1 SGHKS and CDR2 YYEKEE (reference sequence). The CDR3 region has the DNA TGTGCCAGCAGCTTGGTGGTACTTCCTGAACCCTTAAGCTCCTACAATGAGCAGTTCTTC. It is translated as CASSLVVLPEPLSSYNEQFF.

This sequence joins TRBV9 and TRBJ2-1; 14 nucleotides align to TRBD2. Trimming cost V 3 bases and J 8 bases; bases outside gene matches: 7. Per germline, CDR1 SGDLS and CDR2 YYNGEE. There are 16 residues in the CDR3. The CDR3 DNA reads TGTGCCAGCAGCGGCAGACTAGCGGGAGGGCCAGATGAGCAGTTCTTC. It is translated as CASSGRLAGGPDEQFF.

The chain is built from TRBV10-1 and TRBJ2-7; possible D gene TRBD2, 6 bases. V gave up 2 bases and J gave up 6 bases, with 11 bases separating them. The CDR3 runs to 13 residues. In germline, CDR1 is WNHNN, CDR2 SYGVQD (reference sequence). The CDR3 DNA reads as TGCGCCAGCAGTGAGGAGGGGACTTTCGAGCAGTACTTC. Encoded protein: CASSEEGTFEQYF.

The chain uses TRBV14 and TRBJ2-3, with 9 bases that match TRBD1. V shed 4 bases and J 5 bases; nucleotides not matched to a gene: 13. The CDR3 totals 17 residues. CDR1 is SGHDN, CDR2 FVKESK, per germline. The CDR3 sequence: CASSRLPPGQGGDTQYF. The CDR3 nucleotides read TGTGCCAGCAGCCGATTACCACCGGGACAGGGAGGAGATACGCAGTATTTT. The full variable domain, its missing parts supplied by reference TRBV14 and TRBJ2-3, is EAGVTQFPSHSVIEKGQTVTLRCDPISGHDNLYWYRRVMGKEIKFLLHFVKESKQDESGMPNNRFLAERTGGTYSTLKVQPAELEDSGVYFCASSRLPPGQGGDTQYFGPGTRLTVL.

The V and J genes are TRBV7-9 and TRBJ2-1; D not certain. The CDR3 length is 15 residues. Germline V gives CDR1 SEHNR, CDR2 FQNEAQ (reference sequence). V was shortened by 5 bases and J by 10 bases, with 21 bases between the two germline ends. CDR3 DNA sequence: TGTGCCAGCAGCCCCAAGAGAGCCGGGCTTCAGGAGCAGTTCTTC. It encodes CASSPKRAGLQEQFF.

This clone was seen once. This chain's CDR3 is CASSLVWGPQHF. The DNA of the CDR3 is TGTGCCAGCAGCTTAGTGTGGGGGCCCCAGCATTTT. The chain combines TRBV7-9 with TRBJ1-5, with D unresolved. CDR1 and CDR2 (germline): SEHNR, FQNEAQ (reference sequence). The CDR3 spans 12 residues. V lost 1 base to trimming and J lost 9 bases, with 7 bases between them. Variable domain in full (rest from reference TRBV7-9 and TRBJ1-5): DTGVSQNPRHKITKRGQNVTFRCDPISEHNRLYWYRQTLGQGPEFLTYFQNEAQLEKSRLLSDRFSAERPKGSFSTLEIQRTEQGDSAMYLCASSLVWGPQHFGDGTRLSIL.

The rearrangement links TRBV27 to TRBJ2-3; TRBD1 is a possible D gene (5 bases). CDR1 MNHEY and CDR2 SMNVEV come from the germline V gene (reference sequence). The CDR3 totals 15 residues. The V end was cut by 1 base, the J end by 6 bases, with 14 bases between. CDR3 loop: CASSLWSQGMDTQYF. As DNA, the CDR3 is TGTGCCAGCAGTTTATGGTCCCAGGGTATGGATACGCAGTATTTT.

The chain combines TRBV11-2 with TRBJ1-1; unclear D gene. Trimming left V 0 bases short and J 10 bases short, with 27 bases between. The V gene's germline CDR1 is SGHAT and CDR2 FQNNGV. The CDR3 has 18 residues. The CDR3 reads CASSLDWGAGFSLVGAFF. The CDR3 DNA reads TGTGCCAGCAGCTTAGATTGGGGTGCAGGTTTTAGTTTGGTAGGAGCTTTCTTT.

V and J are TRBV7-3 and TRBJ2-1; the match to TRBD2 covers 7 bases. The CDR3 is made up of 15 amino acids. Trimming took 5 bases from V and 2 from J; bases not matched to a gene: 6. Germline loops: CDR1 SGHTA, CDR2 FQGTGA. CDR3: CASSPSGTTYNEQFF. Written as DNA, the CDR3 is TGTGCCAGCAGCCCCAGCGGGACCACCTACAATGAGCAGTTCTTC.

The rearrangement links TRBV7-9 to TRBJ2-7; D is perhaps TRBD1 (6 bases). Germline V gives CDR1 SEHNR, CDR2 FQNEAQ (reference sequence). This CDR3 contains 12 residues. V was shortened by 5 bases and J by 4 bases, with 9 bases between the two germline ends. The CDR3 coding sequence is TGTGCCAGCAGCGTACAGGGATACGAGCAGTACTTC. Residues: CASSVQGYEQYF.

The chain carries TRBV5-1 and TRBJ2-7; D is possibly TRBD2 (7 bases). Per germline, CDR1 SGHRS and CDR2 YFSETQ. Trimming pared 4 bases from V and 1 base from J, leaving 18 bases between. The CDR3 totals 16 residues. The chain's CDR3 is CASSGAWEGVSYEQYF. The CDR3 DNA is TGCGCCAGCAGCGGTGCCTGGGAGGGGGTATCCTACGAGCAGTACTTC.